This TCR beta chain was captured by sequencing in a study of early T cells in non-severe SARS-CoV-2 infection. Study outcomes and limitations: VDJdb matching, biased toward anti-spike CD8 responses, missed private and CD4 specificities.

Germline V gene lookup returns CDR1 SNHLY and CDR2 FYNNEI. The CDR3 extends over 13 amino acids. Between the trimmed V and J ends, which lost 3 bases and 5 bases, there was a span of 7 bases. Using its own MiXCR run on the 5' RACE reads, TCRdb lists one record per CDR3 protein. The table has tens of thousands of distinct CDR3 sequences, roughly 4.5% seen once. This clonotype turned up a few times. Its antigen is unknown. This sequence originates from an adult who was a healthcare worker with PCR-confirmed SARS-CoV-2 infection or an uninfected control (not recorded which). This chain links TRBV2 with TRBJ2-2; D unclear. The sequencing sample was made of whole blood. The CDR3 bases are TGTGCCAGCAGTGACTCCAGGACCGGGGAGCTGTTTTTT. It yields the protein CASSDSRTGELFF.